The 27 T cell receptor beta chains below all came from one sample that was sequenced in a study of T-cell reconstitution after alpha-beta-depleted transplantation in children. Unique molecular identifiers were built into the TCRbeta library. MiXCR, applied by TCRdb to the PCR reads, yields one record per CDR3 protein. The sample carries about 610,000 distinct CDR3 sequences, approximately 10% recorded once. The specimen comprised PBMCs from the stem cell graft donor, sampled from the stem cell graft. The receptors here all came from a human donor who donated a stem cell graft to a child with acute myeloid leukemia.

The chain recombines TRBV7-9 with TRBJ1-2; maybe TRBD1 (6 bases). The CDR3 runs to 14 residues. The germline V gene encodes CDR1 SEHNR and CDR2 FQNEAQ (reference sequence). Trimming removed 0 bases at V and 6 bases at J, with 11 bases between. This CDR3 reads CASSLAWTAHGYTF. The CDR3 DNA reads as TGTGCCAGCAGCTTAGCTTGGACAGCGCATGGCTACACCTTC.

In its sample, this clonotype was seen many times. V is TRBV29-1 and J is TRBJ2-1, with 14 bases aligning to TRBD2. The CDR3 runs 17 residues. V lost 6 bases to trimming and J lost 6 bases; unmatched junction nucleotides: 13. Germline CDR1 SQVTM, CDR2 ANQGSEA. The CDR3 DNA reads TGCAGCGTCGACTCCGGGACTAGCGGGAGTTTTTTCAATGAGCAGTTCTTC. Its translation: CSVDSGTSGSFFNEQFF.

This clonotype was seen ten or more times. The chain joins TRBV20-1 to TRBJ2-3; TRBD2 matches at 10 bases. Germline V lookup: CDR1 DFQATT, CDR2 SNEGSKA (reference sequence). There are 16 residues in the CDR3. The V gene end was trimmed by 5 bases and the J gene end by 4 bases; junction bases not matched to a gene: 12. The CDR3 reads CSASRTSGGGADTQYF. The DNA of the CDR3 is TGCAGTGCTTCCCGGACTAGCGGAGGGGGGGCAGATACGCAGTATTTT.

At least ten counts were recorded for this clonotype. The chain combines TRBV5-1 with TRBJ2-3, with 9 positions matching TRBD2. Per germline, CDR1 SGHRS and CDR2 YFSETQ. The CDR3 runs to 14 residues. Germline trimming cut 5 bases from V and 3 bases from J; bases unmatched to any gene: 4. The CDR3 bases are TGCGCCAGCAGGGCTAGCGGGAAGACAGATACGCAGTATTTT. Its translation: CASRASGKTDTQYF.

The chain links TRBV10-3 to TRBJ1-2; TRBD1 agrees at 7 bases. CDR1 is ENHRY and CDR2 is SYGVKD in the germline V gene. This CDR3 spans 14 amino acids. The ends lost 10 bases at V and 5 bases at J; junction bases unmatched: 13. The CDR3 region is CATEPGQSFYGYTF. The CDR3 bases are TGTGCCACCGAGCCGGGACAGAGCTTTTATGGCTACACCTTC.

This clonotype was counted many times. The V call is TRBV29-1, the J call TRBJ2-2; D unclear. The CDR3 length is 12 residues. V lost 2 bases and J lost 3, with 4 bases in between. Germline V CDR1 and CDR2: SQVTM, ANQGSEA. The CDR3 nucleotides read TGCAGCGTTGAAAGGTACACCGGGGAGCTGTTTTTT. Its translation: CSVERYTGELFF.

The chain combines TRBV29-1 with TRBJ2-6; D gene ambiguous. Trimming shortened V by 4 bases and J by 4 bases, and 11 bases separated the two germline ends. Per germline, CDR1 SQVTM and CDR2 ANQGSEA. This CDR3 has 14 residues. The CDR3, as DNA: TGCAGCGTTGTATCCGGGCCCGGGGCCAACGTCCTGACTTTC. This codes for CSVVSGPGANVLTF.

This clonotype was seen at least ten times. A much larger clone lies one base from this, so it may be a read error. The chain's CDR3 is CASSVNTGELFF. CDR3 sequence (DNA): TGCGCCAGCAGCGTGAACACCGGGGAGCTGTTTTTT. The rearrangement links TRBV9 to TRBJ2-2; the D is unclear. CDR3 length: 12 amino acids. Germline loops: CDR1 SGDLS, CDR2 YYNGEE.

This clonotype has just a few counts. This chain uses TRBV10-3 with TRBJ2-1; 14 bases align to TRBD2. The V gene's germline CDR1 is ENHRY and CDR2 SYGVKD. The trim removed 3 bases at V and 4 bases at J, leaving 5 bases unmatched. The CDR3 covers 17 residues. CDR3 sequence reads: CAISELGTSGSYNEQFF. CDR3 nucleotide sequence: TGTGCCATCAGTGAATTGGGGACTAGCGGGAGTTACAATGAGCAGTTCTTC.

The chain combines TRBV5-1 with TRBJ2-5, with D unresolved. Germline V gene data show CDR1 as SGHRS and CDR2 as YFSETQ. The CDR3 has 13 amino acids. The V and J ends lost 3 bases and 4 bases respectively, with 10 bases between them. The CDR3 here is CASSWSAGETQYF. The CDR3 DNA is TGCGCCAGCAGCTGGTCGGCCGGAGAGACCCAGTACTTC.

The rearrangement uses TRBV7-2 and TRBJ2-5; weak D call: TRBD1 (5 bases). The CDR3 sequence is 14 residues long. The germline gives CDR1 SGHTA, CDR2 FQGNSA. V gave up 5 bases and J gave up 7 bases, with 17 bases separating them. CDR3 DNA sequence: TGTGCCAGCAGCCCCCAAAGACAGAGTGGGACCCAGTACTTC. Residues: CASSPQRQSGTQYF.

There are a few counts of this clonotype. The chain has TRBV6-2 or TRBV6-3 and TRBJ1-2; D possibly corresponds to TRBD1 (5 bases). The V end was cut by 7 bases, the J end by 7 bases, with 16 bases between. The length of the CDR3 is 13 residues. CDR1 and CDR2 from the germline V gene are MNHEY and SVGEGT. This CDR3 reads CASTPTEAGGYTF. The CDR3 DNA is TGTGCCAGCACCCCGACAGAGGCTGGTGGCTACACCTTC.

This clonotype was picked up many times. The genes are TRBV5-4 and TRBJ2-2; D remains unclear. Germline V CDR1 and CDR2: SGHNT, YYREEE (reference sequence). Between the trimmed V and J ends, which lost 2 bases and 7 bases, there was a span of 9 bases. This CDR3 spans 13 amino acids. The CDR3 coding sequence is TGTGCCAGCAGCTTATTTACGGGCGGGGAGCTGTTTTTT. This codes for CASSLFTGGELFF.

A few counts support this clonotype. V and J are TRBV6-1 and TRBJ2-6, with a tentative D call TRBD2 (5 bases). This CDR3 is 16 amino acids long. The ends were cut back, 8 bases at V and 0 bases at J, with 14 bases in the middle. Germline values: CDR1 MNHNS, CDR2 SASEGT. This CDR3 is CASERTASSGANVLTF. The CDR3 DNA reads TGTGCCAGCGAGAGGACTGCTAGCTCTGGGGCCAACGTCCTGACTTTC.

This clonotype was seen a few times. The chain joins TRBV7-3 to TRBJ2-1, with 16 bases that match TRBD2. The J segment lost 9 bases and the V segment lost 7 bases, leaving 9 bases of the junction unmatched. CDR1 and CDR2 (germline): SGHTA, FQGTGA. The CDR3 loop spans 16 amino acids. The CDR3 spells CASTLGGLAGGGEQFF. The CDR3 DNA reads as TGTGCCAGCACCCTAGGGGGACTAGCGGGAGGGGGTGAGCAGTTCTTC.

This rearrangement joins TRBV29-1 to TRBJ2-1; 8 bases are a match to TRBD2. The CDR3 runs 15 residues. The junction had 15 bases not matched to a gene; V was cut back by 7 bases and J by 7 bases. From germline, CDR1 is SQVTM and CDR2 ANQGSEA. The CDR3 nucleotides read TGCAGCGCCGGGGGGGGCGGGAGTATTGAGAATGAGCAGTTCTTC. Amino acids: CSAGGGGSIENEQFF.

At least ten counts were recorded for this clonotype. V is TRBV29-1 and J is TRBJ2-7, with D perhaps matching TRBD1 or TRBD2 (5 bases each). V was clipped by 8 bases and J by 3 bases, with 23 bases between them. Germline values: CDR1 SQVTM, CDR2 ANQGSEA. The CDR3 is made up of 15 amino acids. DNA of the CDR3: TGCAGCCTTGGGGATCCGGGACGCCCCATCTACGAGCAGTACTTC. Encoded protein: CSLGDPGRPIYEQYF.

This clonotype was observed at least ten times. The chain has TRBV5-1 and TRBJ2-1; the match to TRBD2 covers 10 bases. Germline V gene lookup returns CDR1 SGHRS and CDR2 YFSETQ. The CDR3 extends over 19 amino acids. Trimming removed 0 bases from V and 7 bases from J; junction bases left unmatched: 16. The CDR3 reads CASSLESSGRMGARNEQFF. The CDR3 nucleotides are TGCGCCAGCAGCTTGGAGTCTAGCGGGAGAATGGGGGCCCGAAATGAGCAGTTCTTC.

This clonotype has a count of ten or more. The chain carries TRBV25-1 and TRBJ2-7, with 9 bases lining up with TRBD1. V shed 6 bases and J 6 bases; nucleotides not matched to a gene: 6. Germline V gene sequence: CDR1 MGHDK, CDR2 SYGVNS. The CDR3 is made up of 13 amino acids. The CDR3 is CASRGQGSGEQYF. CDR3 sequence (DNA): TGTGCCAGCAGGGGACAGGGAAGCGGCGAGCAGTACTTC.

The table lists this clonotype with a few counts. The gene calls are TRBV20-1 and TRBJ2-2; 9 bases align to TRBD2. The junction had 3 bases not matched to a gene; V was cut back by 4 bases and J by 6 bases. Germline CDR1 DFQATT, CDR2 SNEGSKA (reference sequence). The CDR3 loop spans 13 amino acids. The CDR3 DNA follows: TGCAGTGCTACTAGCGGGACCCCCGGGGAGCTGTTTTTT. This codes for CSATSGTPGELFF.

This clonotype appeared a few times. The chain joins TRBV9 to TRBJ2-5, with TRBD1 identical over 11 bases. This CDR3 contains 16 residues. Germline V gene data show CDR1 as SGDLS and CDR2 as YYNGEE. The trim removed 4 bases at V and 5 bases at J, leaving 10 bases unmatched. CDR3 DNA sequence: TGTGCCAGCAGCCCCAGGACAGGGGGCCTCGGGGAGACCCAGTACTTC. It translates to CASSPRTGGLGETQYF.

This clonotype was counted many times. A much bigger clone sits one base away, suggesting this may be a read error. This chain links TRBV29-1 with TRBJ2-2; TRBD2 might be the D (6 bases). The germline V gene has CDR1 SQVTM and CDR2 ANQGSEA. CDR3 length: 12 amino acids. Written as DNA, the CDR3 is TGCAGCGTGAGGGAGGCCACCGAGGAGCTGTTTTTT. It encodes CSVREATEELFF.

Turning to this clonotype: Germline and junction disagree at one end, which may indicate a read error. The V gene is TRBV20-1, the J gene TRBJ2-7, with TRBD2 identical over 9 bases. Germline assignment: CDR1 DFQATT and CDR2 SNEGSKA (reference sequence). This CDR3 spans 14 amino acids. The CDR3: CCAASGINSYEQYF. As DNA, the CDR3 is TGCTGTGCGGCTAGCGGGATCAACTCCTACGAGCAGTACTTC.

This chain links TRBV12-3 or TRBV12-4 with TRBJ2-3; D ambiguous. CDR3 size: 11 residues. V was shortened by 6 bases and J by 7 bases, with 8 bases between the two germline ends. The CDR3 here is CASSRGNTQYF. The CDR3 DNA follows: TGTGCCAGCAGCCGAGGCAATACGCAGTATTTT.

This clonotype was counted ten times or more. This sequence joins TRBV20-1 and TRBJ2-5; maybe TRBD1 (5 bases). CDR1 is DFQATT, CDR2 SNEGSKA, per germline (reference sequence). V was clipped by 3 bases and J by 6 bases, with 17 bases between them. This CDR3 has 14 amino acids. The CDR3: CSASGASEGKTQYF. CDR3 bases: TGCAGTGCTAGTGGGGCGTCCGAAGGGAAGACCCAGTACTTC.

V gene TRBV5-5 combines with J gene TRBJ2-7; 8 bases align to TRBD1. Germline V gene sequence: CDR1 SGHKS, CDR2 YYEKEE (reference sequence). The length of the CDR3 is 14 residues. With V trimmed by 2 bases and J by 0 bases, 1 base remained unmatched. As DNA, the CDR3 is TGTGCCAGCAGCTTCCAGGGGGCCTCCTACGAGCAGTACTTC. Its protein product is CASSFQGASYEQYF.

The sample holds a few counts of this clonotype. The chain is built from TRBV27 and TRBJ2-3, with D possibly called TRBD1 or TRBD2 (5 bases each). The CDR3 covers 17 residues. Trimming removed 4 bases at V and 0 bases at J, with 17 bases between. Per the germline V gene, CDR1 is MNHEY and CDR2 is SMNVEV (reference sequence). Written as DNA, the CDR3 is TGTGCCAGCAGTTACTCGGGACGGAGCGCTAGCACAGATACGCAGTATTTT. This gives the protein CASSYSGRSASTDTQYF.